The 28 T cell receptor beta chains given below trace back to one sample, sequenced in a study of blood T cell repertoires in COVID-19. Method: immunoSEQ multiplex PCR; TCRdb's copy keeps in-frame clones and lacks some. Among a few hundred thousand clones listed, over 70% were seen once. The sample consisted of peripheral blood. The source of these receptors is a human donor in a cohort sampled during active COVID-19.

This clone was seen once. V usage is TRBV27 and J usage is TRBJ1-6, with 9 nucleotides matching TRBD1. The J segment lost 1 base and the V segment lost 1 base, leaving 8 bases of the junction unmatched. Germline-derived CDR1 and CDR2 are MNHEY and SMNVEV (reference sequence). The CDR3 is made up of 19 amino acids. The CDR3 nucleotides are TGTGCCAGCAGTTTATGGGGACAGGGAATGGAGTCCTATAATTCACCCCTCCACTTT. This sequence encodes CASSLWGQGMESYNSPLHF.

This chain uses TRBV27 with TRBJ1-2, with 9 bases lining up with TRBD1. V trimming: 8 bases; J trimming: 5 bases; junction bases outside the gene matches: 12. CDR1 is MNHEY, CDR2 SMNVEV, per germline (reference sequence). CDR3 size: 15 residues. CDR3 amino acids: CASHPGTGKEYGYTF. Written as DNA, the CDR3 is TGTGCCAGCCACCCGGGGACAGGGAAGGAATATGGCTACACCTTC.

The chain combines TRBV10-3 with TRBJ1-1, with TRBD1 as a possible D gene (6 bases). The CDR3 runs 15 residues. Trimming took off 3 bases at V and 1 base at J, with 12 bases between the two ends. Germline lookup yields CDR1 ENHRY and CDR2 SYGVKD. The CDR3 loop is CAISETQGWNTEAFF. The DNA for the CDR3 is TGTGCCATCAGTGAAACTCAGGGGTGGAACACTGAAGCTTTCTTT.

The rearrangement links TRBV29-1 to TRBJ2-3; TRBD2 might be the D (6 bases). CDR1 and CDR2 from the germline V gene are SQVTM and ANQGSEA. The CDR3 totals 14 residues. Trimming took 6 bases from V and 3 from J, leaving 16 bases between them. CDR3 residues: CSVPRGTGTDTQYF. The CDR3 DNA reads as TGCAGCGTCCCCCGGGGGACGGGAACAGATACGCAGTATTTT.

The chain is built from TRBV19 and TRBJ2-5, with D perhaps matching TRBD1 (5 bases). CDR3 length: 13 residues. Germline V gives CDR1 LNHDA, CDR2 SQIVND (reference sequence). Trimming left V 6 bases short and J 2 bases short, with 10 bases between. The CDR3 loop is CASSRQKQETQYF. The CDR3 DNA reads as TGTGCCAGTAGCCGACAGAAGCAAGAGACCCAGTACTTC.

The chain couples TRBV6-5 to TRBJ2-1; the D gene is possibly TRBD2 (5 bases). V lost 4 bases and J 10 bases, leaving 17 bases between the germline ends. Germline CDR1 and CDR2: MNHEY and SVGAGI. The CDR3 runs to 14 residues. CDR3: CASSSVPRVNEQFF. CDR3 DNA: TGTGCCAGCAGTTCCGTACCGAGGGTAAACGAGCAGTTCTTC.

This clone was detected a few times. V is TRBV4-2 and J is TRBJ1-3; D remains unclear. The CDR3 extends over 15 amino acids. Germline V gene data show CDR1 as LGHNA and CDR2 as YNFKEQ. V lost 0 bases to trimming and J lost 4 bases, with 10 bases between them. CDR3 DNA: TGTGCCAGCAGCCAAGATGGCGGGTGGGGAAACACCATATATTTT. It translates to CASSQDGGWGNTIYF.

The V and J genes are TRBV18 and TRBJ2-3; 9 nucleotides align to TRBD2. Germline lookup yields CDR1 KGHSH and CDR2 LQKENI. CDR3 length equals 16 residues. Trimming removed 1 base from V and 2 bases from J; junction bases left unmatched: 4. CDR3 sequence (DNA): TGTGCCAGCTCACCACTAGCGGGAGATATCACAGATACGCAGTATTTT. Its protein is CASSPLAGDITDTQYF.

The chain employs TRBV11-1 and TRBJ2-1, with 9 nucleotides matching TRBD2. V dropped 2 bases and J dropped 7; count of bases not matched to a gene: 9. The CDR3 is 16 amino acids. Germline CDR1 reads SGHAT; CDR2 reads FQDESV (reference sequence). CDR3 region: CASSLSVAGVSNEQFF. DNA of the CDR3: TGTGCCAGCAGCTTAAGTGTAGCGGGAGTAAGTAATGAGCAGTTCTTC.

This clone was seen only once. The CDR3 DNA reads as TGTGCCAGCAGTGAAGTTCGGGGGGGGACCCAGTACTTC. This codes for CASSEVRGGTQYF. The chain links TRBV6-1 to TRBJ2-5; TRBD2 agrees at 8 bases. The CDR3 has 13 residues. V dropped 1 base and J dropped 7; count of bases not matched to a gene: 2. CDR1 and CDR2 (germline): MNHNS, SASEGT.

The chain links TRBV19 to TRBJ2-3; 7 nucleotides agree with TRBD2. CDR3 size: 16 residues. CDR1 is LNHDA, CDR2 SQIVND, per germline (reference sequence). The trim removed 6 bases at V and 1 base at J, leaving 10 bases unmatched. Written as DNA, the CDR3 is TGTGCCAGTAGAGCCGCCGCAACTAGCGGCACAGATACGCAGTATTTT. Translated, it gives CASRAAATSGTDTQYF.

The chain has TRBV7-2 and TRBJ1-6; 8 bases map to TRBD1. Germline V gene sequence: CDR1 SGHTA, CDR2 FQGNSA. The junction had 7 bases not matched to a gene; V was cut back by 2 bases and J by 13 bases. The CDR3 runs 14 residues. CDR3 sequence (DNA): TGTGCCAGCAGCTTAAGCAGGGGGCAGGCGCCCCTCCACTTT. Its protein is CASSLSRGQAPLHF.

The chain couples TRBV12-3 or TRBV12-4 to TRBJ2-7, with D uncertain. The CDR3 has 13 residues. V was trimmed by 6 bases and J by 4 bases, leaving 13 bases between them. The CDR3 nucleotides are TGTGCCAGCAGGACCAGTACAGCTTACGAGCAGTACTTC. Translated: CASRTSTAYEQYF.

This sequence joins TRBV20-1 and TRBJ2-3, with 11 positions matching TRBD2. This CDR3 contains 13 residues. Germline CDR1 reads DFQATT; CDR2 reads SNEGSKA (reference sequence). J lost 4 bases, V lost 3 bases, and 0 bases had no gene match. In DNA, the CDR3 is TGCAGTGCTAGTAGCGGGGGGGCAGATACGCAGTATTTT. This encodes CSASSGGADTQYF.

The rearrangement uses TRBV3-1 (or the pseudogene TRBV3-2) and TRBJ2-1; D is possibly TRBD1 (5 bases). From germline, CDR1 is LGHDT and CDR2 YNNKEL (reference sequence). V lost 0 bases and J lost 7, with 22 bases in between. The CDR3 is 18 amino acids. The CDR3, as DNA: TGTGCCAGCAGCCAAGAAGTTCCCGGCACCACCAGGGCGAATGAGCAGTTCTTC. Translation gives CASSQEVPGTTRANEQFF.

The J gene is TRBJ1-1, the V gene TRBV28, with 8 bases that match TRBD1. The germline gives CDR1 MDHEN, CDR2 SYDVKM. V lost 2 bases to trimming and J lost 2 bases; unmatched junction nucleotides: 4. This CDR3 contains 15 residues. This CDR3 reads CASSLRQGINTEAFF. CDR3 nucleotides: TGTGCCAGCAGTTTAAGACAGGGGATTAACACTGAAGCTTTCTTT.

This chain links TRBV11-1 with TRBJ1-1; no definite D call. V was cut by 5 bases and J by 4 bases, with 14 bases left in between. The CDR3 contains 14 residues. Per germline, CDR1 SGHAT and CDR2 FQDESV (reference sequence). The CDR3 DNA sequence: TGTGCCAGCAGCCATGTGGGAGGCGGCACTGAAGCTTTCTTT. Protein sequence: CASSHVGGGTEAFF.

The rearrangement joins TRBV7-2 to TRBJ1-1; no clear D. CDR1 and CDR2 from the germline V gene are SGHTA and FQGNSA. V was pared by 5 bases and J by 1 base, with 8 bases between. The CDR3 spans 13 residues. CDR3 bases: TGTGCCAGCAGCGAACACCCGAACACTGAAGCTTTCTTT. It translates to CASSEHPNTEAFF.

The chain combines TRBV12-3 or TRBV12-4 with TRBJ2-1; weak D call: TRBD1 (5 bases). Trimming removed 7 bases from V and 9 bases from J, with 16 bases in between. The CDR3 extends over 13 amino acids. The CDR3 region has the DNA TGTGCCAGCACCCTCGAGACAGTCGGTGAGCAGTTCTTC. This sequence encodes CASTLETVGEQFF.

CDR3: CAARSGITYEQYF. CDR3 in DNA: TGTGCCGCCAGGTCGGGGATTACGTACGAGCAGTACTTC. This chain joins TRBV28 and TRBJ2-7; maybe TRBD2 (5 bases). This CDR3 has 13 amino acids. With 11 bases removed from V and 4 bases from J, the gap between germline ends came to 18 bases. The germline gives CDR1 MDHEN, CDR2 SYDVKM.

This clone was seen just once. The chain uses TRBV10-2 and TRBJ1-5; D remains ambiguous. The ends were cut back, 8 bases at V and 2 bases at J, with 13 bases in the middle. This CDR3 region has 14 residues. Germline CDR1 is WSHSY and CDR2 is SAAADI. The CDR3 nucleotides read TGCGCCAGCGGGCAGGAAGTACGCAATCAGCCCCAGCATTTT. Its protein is CASGQEVRNQPQHF.

CDR3 bases: TGTGCCAGCAGCTTATTACGGGGACTAAGGACAGATACGCAGTATTTT. Amino acid sequence: CASSLLRGLRTDTQYF. The chain couples TRBV12-1 to TRBJ2-3; the table assigns TRBD2, which was not confirmed against the DNA. TRBV12-1 is a listed pseudogene. There are 16 residues in the CDR3.

V is TRBV19 and J is TRBJ1-2; weak D call: TRBD1 (6 bases). Trimming cost V 5 bases and J 3 bases, with 19 bases left between them. This CDR3 has 16 residues. CDR1 is LNHDA and CDR2 is SQIVND in the germline V gene (reference sequence). The CDR3 nucleotides read TGTGCCAGTAGTTCCCGAGCAGGGGTGGTGGACTATGGCTACACCTTC. The encoded protein is CASSSRAGVVDYGYTF.

The chain carries TRBV7-2 and TRBJ1-2, with D unclear. The CDR3 totals 16 residues. V lost 1 base, J lost 2 bases, and 14 bases lay in between. CDR1 and CDR2 from the germline V gene are SGHTA and FQGNSA. The CDR3 DNA reads as TGTGCCAGCAGCTTAGGCCGGCAGGTACCGAACTATGGCTACACCTTC. This codes for CASSLGRQVPNYGYTF.

V gene TRBV18 combines with J gene TRBJ2-7; possible D gene TRBD2, 6 bases. CDR3 size: 16 residues. Between the trimmed V and J ends, which lost 3 bases and 0 bases, there was a span of 15 bases. Germline loops: CDR1 KGHSH, CDR2 LQKENI. CDR3 sequence: CASSPVGSGRSYEQYF. The CDR3 region has the DNA TGTGCCAGCTCACCCGTAGGTAGCGGTCGCTCCTACGAGCAGTACTTC.

The V call is TRBV7-9, the J call TRBJ1-3; D ambiguous. Germline V gene sequence: CDR1 SEHNR, CDR2 FQNEAQ (reference sequence). The CDR3 consists of 14 residues. Trimming took 5 bases from V and 0 from J, leaving 8 bases between them. CDR3 bases: TGTGCCAGCAGCCCCCTGAGCTCTGGAAACACCATATATTTT. This sequence encodes CASSPLSSGNTIYF.

The V call is TRBV27, the J call TRBJ2-7; maybe TRBD2 (6 bases). The CDR3 sequence is 16 residues long. V was shortened by 2 bases and J by 2 bases, with 16 bases between the two germline ends. Per germline, CDR1 MNHEY and CDR2 SMNVEV (reference sequence). CDR3: CASSLKGGGSPYEQYF. The CDR3 DNA is TGTGCCAGCAGTTTAAAGGGTGGAGGGAGCCCCTACGAGCAGTACTTC.

V and J are TRBV6-6 and TRBJ1-5; possible D gene TRBD1, 5 bases. V was clipped by 0 bases and J by 7 bases, with 16 bases between them. The CDR3 totals 16 residues. The germline V gene encodes CDR1 MNHNY and CDR2 SVGAGI (reference sequence). The CDR3 sequence: CASSYSTASSSQPQHF. The CDR3, as DNA: TGTGCCAGCAGTTACTCGACAGCGAGCTCGAGCCAGCCCCAGCATTTT.